The sequence of this TCR beta chain was determined in a study of a mutant IDH1 vaccine in newly diagnosed glioma. The overall study: Therapy received beforehand was radiotherapy, temozolomide, or both, with most patients given both.

V lost 5 bases, J lost 1 base, and 3 bases stayed unmatched. The length of the CDR3 is 15 residues. CDR1 and CDR2 from the germline V gene are SNHLY and FYNNEI. Using immunoSEQ multiplex PCR, the repertoire was profiled, and TCRdb retains in-frame clones only, with some absent. The top ten clones hold about 10% of a sample with 30,000 to 35,000 clones, approximately 50% of them seen once. Time point noted: week 5, during vaccination. Each vaccine dose was 300 ug of mutant IDH1 20-mer peptide, with topical imiquimod. This clone was counted between two and nine times. Its antigen is unidentified. Material: PBMCs, obtained from a glioma patient whose treatment included an IDH1 peptide vaccine. The receptor was isolated from a woman younger than 30 with glioma. The rearrangement joins TRBV2 to TRBJ2-5, with 11 nucleotides matching TRBD2. In DNA, the CDR3 is TGTGCCAGCAGTCGACTAGCGGGGATCCAAGAGACCCAGTACTTC. Translation gives CASSRLAGIQETQYF.